This T cell receptor (beta chain) was identified in a study of OX40 agonist ivuxolimab in advanced cancers. Study results and limitations: Some nonresponders additionally presented with little normalized T-cell clonal expansion. CD4+ T cells averaged fewer expanded clones than CD8+ T cells.

The data were produced by immunoSEQ multiplex PCR, yet TCRdb's version contains in-frame clones alone and is incomplete. The repertoire consists of about 69,000 clones, with about nine tenths occurring once and the leading ten covering about 2.7%. Germline V CDR1 and CDR2: MNHNY, SVGAGI (reference sequence). The V gene end was trimmed by 6 bases and the J gene end by 6 bases; junction bases not matched to a gene: 8. The CDR3 runs 14 residues. On this clone itself: What it binds is not known.

The chain couples TRBV6-6 to TRBJ2-1, with TRBD2 matching 7 bases. The sample was CD4+ or CD8+ T cells sorted from blood, taken in a trial of the OX40 agonist ivuxolimab. The sequence was obtained from an adult with an advanced solid tumor such as melanoma, head and neck, liver or kidney cancer. CDR3 loop: CASSRDGGSNEQFF. CDR3 nucleotide sequence: TGTGCCAGCAGCCGCGACGGGGGGAGCAATGAGCAGTTCTTC.